Sequencing of this T cell receptor beta chain was carried out in a study of blood T cell repertoires in COVID-19 (dated by TCRdb to 2020 to 2022). For context, the study as a whole: Collaborator samples came from the United States, Italy and Spain and covered acute and convalescent phases of COVID-19. A de-identified subject ID, COVID-19 status, age in years and sex were almost always included in the sample metadata. The repertoires were made available in a free public database intended to serve as a resource for research on the immune response to SARS-CoV-2. The samples were drawn from two sources: the first 160 participants of the ongoing ImmuneRACE study, and over 950 subjects contributed by 6 global collaborators. Subjects who had been exposed to COVID-19, were actively infected with it, or had recovered from it provided the deeply sampled blood TCRbeta repertoires that made up the dataset. The prospective study material was composed of cDNA or gDNA derived from T cells, B-cell-depleted T cells, or PBMCs. Where HLA class I and class II types were available, the types were taken from metadata supplied by the sample provider, not from assay-based typing.

Trimming accounts for 4 bases at V and 7 bases at J, while the number of junction bases matched to no gene is 14. The CDR3 sequence holds 16 residues, the cysteine and phenylalanine included. Solely the CDR3 DNA is kept, with 48 bases framed from the first base. In the germline V gene (reference sequence), CDR1 corresponds to SGHNT and CDR2 to YYREEE. In the prospective study, participants were about 18 to 95 years old, resided in 24 geographic areas of the United States, and were enrolled through a virtual design. Cohort assignment in the prospective study relied on participant-reported clinical history from a screening survey and a study questionnaire. In the prospective study, whole blood, serum and a nasopharyngeal or oropharyngeal swab were collected from each participant by mobile phlebotomists. Additional blood draws and questionnaires over an approximately 2-month period could optionally be provided by prospective study participants. Before DNA extraction, prospective study blood samples were shipped either frozen or at room temperature.

The study at large found these results: Clinical and demographic metadata were provided uncurated, with the amount varying by source and participant.

TCRbeta CDR3 regions were amplified from genomic DNA by means of the immunoSEQ Assay, a bias-controlled multiplex PCR. The original methods were these. Nucleated cell counts per sample were estimated from amplification of reference gene primers within the assay. Sequence reads were collapsed and filtered to measure the absolute abundance of every unique TCRbeta CDR3 rearrangement. For each sample, productive Simpson clonality was calculated by taking the square root of Simpson's diversity index across productive rearrangements. Imported from immuneACCESS, the table was reduced by TCRdb to in-frame sequences with V and J called. These copies leave out some clones; in studies compared against another copy, an unresolved V gene accounts for under half, and the cause of the remainder is not known. V, J and clone size are taken as reported in that table, and D and trimming were inferred from the DNA itself. The sample table records about 230,000 clones; roughly nine tenths of these occur just once. The top ten hold less than 4.5% of the sample.

With regard to this clone: The antigen this receptor binds is unknown. No qualities accompany the bases; no much larger clone lies one base away.

The chain is made from TRBV5-4 and TRBJ2-1; TRBD1 matches 7 bases in the middle. Sequencing used PBMCs or T cells enriched from blood (not recorded which). This receptor was obtained from a woman aged 25-40 years with acute COVID-19. The encoded CDR3 is CASSVRQGSSWNEQFF. The sequenced DNA is TGTGCCAGCAGCGTAAGACAGGGCAGCTCTTGGAATGAGCAGTTCTTC. The CDR3, completed at both ends by the reference TRBV5-4 and TRBJ2-1 genes, gives the full variable domain ETGVTQSPTHLIKTRGQQVTLRCSSQSGHNTVSWYQQALGQGPQFIFQYYREEENGRGNFPPRFSGLQFPNYSSELNVNALELDDSALYLCASSVRQGSSWNEQFFGPGTRLTVL.